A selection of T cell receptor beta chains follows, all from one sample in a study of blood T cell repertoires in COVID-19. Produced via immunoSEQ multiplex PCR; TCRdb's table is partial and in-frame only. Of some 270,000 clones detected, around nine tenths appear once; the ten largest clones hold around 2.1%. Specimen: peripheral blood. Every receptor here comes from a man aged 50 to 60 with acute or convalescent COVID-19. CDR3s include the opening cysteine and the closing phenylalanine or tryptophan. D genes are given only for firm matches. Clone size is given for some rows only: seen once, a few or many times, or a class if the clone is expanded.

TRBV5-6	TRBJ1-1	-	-	CASSFSGGGEAFF	TGTGCCAGCAGCTTTTCAGGTGGGGGGGAAGCTTTCTTT
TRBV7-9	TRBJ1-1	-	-	CASSSMTGQGTEAFF	TGTGCCAGCAGCTCCATGACGGGGCAGGGGACTGAAGCTTTCTTT
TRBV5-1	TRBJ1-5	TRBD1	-	CASSLGDRSNQPQHF	TGCGCCAGCAGCTTGGGGGACAGGTCCAATCAGCCCCAGCATTTT
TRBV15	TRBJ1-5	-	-	CATSRELIFGGFQPQHF	TGTGCCACCAGCAGAGAACTTATATTCGGGGGTTTTCAGCCCCAGCATTTT
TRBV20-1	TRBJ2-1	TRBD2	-	CSASALTSGGPHNEQFF	TGCAGTGCTAGTGCCCTGACTAGCGGGGGACCCCACAATGAGCAGTTCTTC
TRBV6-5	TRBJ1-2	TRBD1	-	CASSYRGRLSGYTF	TGTGCCAGCAGTTACAGGGGGCGCTTATCTGGCTACACCTTC
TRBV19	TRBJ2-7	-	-	CASSFVYEGNYEQYF	TGTGCCAGTAGTTTTGTCTATGAGGGAAACTACGAGCAGTACTTC
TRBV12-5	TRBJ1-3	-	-	CASGLDNSGNTIYF	TGTGCTAGTGGTTTGGACAACTCTGGAAACACCATATATTTT
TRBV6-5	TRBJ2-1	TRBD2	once	CASMVGLAGDNEQFF	TGTGCCAGCATGGTGGGACTAGCGGGGGACAATGAGCAGTTCTTC
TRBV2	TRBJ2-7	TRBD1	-	CAASSGQGDTSYEQYF	TGTGCCGCCTCCTCTGGGCAGGGGGACACGTCCTACGAGCAGTACTTC
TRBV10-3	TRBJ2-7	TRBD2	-	CAIKGTSGNYEQYF	TGTGCCATAAAGGGGACTAGCGGTAACTACGAGCAGTACTTC
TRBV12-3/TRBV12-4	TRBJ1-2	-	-	CASRGSNYGYTF	TGTGCCAGCAGGGGCAGTAACTATGGCTACACCTTC
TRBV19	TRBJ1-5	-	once	CASRAGNQPQHF	TGTGCCAGTAGGGCCGGGAATCAGCCCCAGCATTTT
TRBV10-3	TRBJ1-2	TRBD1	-	CAIRETKTGGYNYGYTF	TGTGCCATCAGGGAAACGAAGACAGGGGGGTATAACTATGGCTACACCTTC
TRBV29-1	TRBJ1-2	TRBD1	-	CSVRTGGNGYTF	TGCAGCGTTCGCACAGGGGGAAATGGCTACACCTTC
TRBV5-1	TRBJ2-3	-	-	CASSLEQSTDTQYF	TGCGCCAGCAGCTTGGAACAGTCCACAGATACGCAGTATTTT
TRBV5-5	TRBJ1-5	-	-	CASSRDWNSNQPQHF	TGTGCCAGCAGCCGAGACTGGAATAGCAATCAGCCCCAGCATTTT
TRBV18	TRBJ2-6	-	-	CASSERGSGANVLTF	TGTGCCAGCTCAGAAAGGGGTTCTGGGGCCAACGTCCTGACTTTC
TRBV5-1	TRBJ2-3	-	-	CASSLVGATDTQYF	TGCGCCAGCAGCTTGGTTGGAGCCACAGATACGCAGTATTTT
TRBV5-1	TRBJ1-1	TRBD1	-	CASSLEGANTEAFF	TGCGCCAGCAGCTTGGAGGGGGCAAACACTGAAGCTTTCTTT
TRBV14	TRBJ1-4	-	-	CASSPLDSTTNEKLFF	TGTGCCAGCAGCCCTTTAGACAGTACAACTAATGAAAAACTGTTTTTT
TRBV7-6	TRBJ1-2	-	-	CASSLDARGAIGYTF	TGTGCCAGCAGCTTAGACGCACGTGGGGCGATAGGCTACACCTTC
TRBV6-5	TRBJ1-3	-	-	CASSLRDTGNTIYF	TGTGCCAGCAGTCTCCGGGATACTGGAAACACCATATATTTT
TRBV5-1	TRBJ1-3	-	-	CASSLAGSLYGNTIYF	TGCGCCAGCAGCTTGGCCGGTTCTCTTTATGGAAACACCATATATTTT
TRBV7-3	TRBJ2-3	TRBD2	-	CASSLNPGLASDTQYF	TGTGCCAGCAGCTTAAATCCGGGACTAGCGTCAGATACGCAGTATTTT
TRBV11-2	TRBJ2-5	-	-	CASSLSRVETQYF	TGTGCCAGCAGTCTCTCTCGGGTGGAGACCCAGTACTTC
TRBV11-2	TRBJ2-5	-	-	CASSLALAQTQYF	TGTGCCAGCAGCTTAGCGCTAGCCCAAACCCAGTACTTC
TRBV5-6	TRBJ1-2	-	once	CASNSGSPYGYTF	TGTGCCAGCAATTCGGGGTCGCCCTATGGCTACACCTTC
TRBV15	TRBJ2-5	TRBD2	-	CATSHRLAGQETQYF	TGTGCCACCAGCCACCGACTAGCGGGGCAAGAGACCCAGTACTTC
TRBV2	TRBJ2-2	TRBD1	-	CASGRQGITGELFF	TGTGCCAGCGGGCGACAGGGCATCACCGGGGAGCTGTTTTTT
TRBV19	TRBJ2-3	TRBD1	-	CASSILGQGLGDTQYF	TGTGCCAGTAGTATCTTGGGACAGGGGTTGGGAGATACGCAGTATTTT
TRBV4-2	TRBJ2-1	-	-	CASSQDGGSSYNEQFF	TGTGCCAGCAGCCAAGACGGAGGGAGCTCCTACAATGAGCAGTTCTTC
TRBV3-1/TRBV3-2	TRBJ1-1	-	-	CASSAGQLEAFF	TGTGCCAGCAGTGCCGGACAGCTAGAAGCTTTCTTT
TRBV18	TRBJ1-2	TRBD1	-	CASSPRAQGVWNYGYTF	TGTGCCAGCTCACCCAGGGCTCAGGGGGTCTGGAACTATGGCTACACCTTC
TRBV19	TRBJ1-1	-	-	CASSPPPRVWNTEAFF	TGTGCCAGTAGTCCCCCTCCCCGGGTGTGGAACACTGAAGCTTTCTTT
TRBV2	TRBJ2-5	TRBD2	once	CATGLAGPDGYF	TGTGCCACCGGACTAGCGGGGCCTGACGGGTACTTC